The 26 T cell receptor beta chains presented below share a single source sample, sequenced in a study of cytomegalovirus exposure and HLA in healthy donors. Vbeta (60) and Jbeta (13) primers were used in the PCR. Generated by immunoSEQ multiplex PCR, the TCRdb table keeps only in-frame clones and is missing some. The data show 100,000 to 150,000 clones, with over 65% seen just once and 5.5% to 8% held by the top ten. The sample taken for sequencing was PBMCs. The receptors shown here come from a woman aged 40 to 49 in good health and CMV-seronegative.

About this clone itself: The junction departs from germline at one end; a sequencing error may be responsible. The chain recombines TRBV11-3 with TRBJ2-6; D is perhaps TRBD1 (5 bases). The CDR3 totals 14 residues. Germline CDR1 SGHNT, CDR2 YENEEA. The CDR3 is CASSPIAGANGLTF. CDR3 nucleotides: TGTGCCAGCAGCCCCATTGCTGGGGCCAACGGCCTGACTTTC.

V and J are TRBV5-4 and TRBJ2-3; 9 positions agree with TRBD2. Trimming at V came to 7 bases and at J to 0 bases, leaving 15 bases not matched to a gene. Per germline, CDR1 SGHNT and CDR2 YYREEE (reference sequence). CDR3 length: 18 residues. The CDR3 coding sequence is TGTGCCAGCCATGGGTGGCGGGAGGGCTCGAGTAGCACAGATACGCAGTATTTT. It specifies CASHGWREGSSSTDTQYF. Filled out from reference TRBV5-4 and TRBJ2-3, the complete variable domain reads ETGVTQSPTHLIKTRGQQVTLRCSSQSGHNTVSWYQQALGQGPQFIFQYYREEENGRGNFPPRFSGLQFPNYSSELNVNALELDDSALYLCASHGWREGSSSTDTQYFGPGTRLTVL.

This chain uses TRBV5-1 with TRBJ1-1; D is perhaps TRBD1 (5 bases). V shed 0 bases and J shed 4 bases, with 10 bases lying between them. Germline lookup yields CDR1 SGHRS and CDR2 YFSETQ. The CDR3 totals 14 residues. CDR3 in DNA: TGCGCCAGCAGCTTGGAAAGGGGAGGCACTGAAGCTTTCTTT. Translating it yields CASSLERGGTEAFF.

In DNA, the CDR3 is TGTGCCAGCAGCTTAGTAGGCGGGACCTCCTACGAGCAGTACTTC. It yields the protein CASSLVGGTSYEQYF. The chain has TRBV7-2 and TRBJ2-7; possible D gene TRBD2, 6 bases. The germline V gene encodes CDR1 SGHTA and CDR2 FQGNSA. The V end was cut by 1 base, the J end by 0 bases, with 10 bases between. The CDR3 has 15 residues.

The CDR3 DNA reads as TGTGCCAGCACCCCTTGGAGTGGCAATACAGGAGTTGAGACCCAGTACTTC. This gives the protein CASTPWSGNTGVETQYF. The chain combines TRBV28 with TRBJ2-5; TRBD1 is a possible D gene (5 bases). Germline loops: CDR1 MDHEN, CDR2 SYDVKM. The CDR3 is 17 residues long. V lost 7 bases and J 5 bases, leaving 26 bases between the germline ends.

The V and J genes are TRBV27 and TRBJ2-7, with D unclear. V was shortened by 5 bases and J by 0 bases, with 11 bases between the two germline ends. The germline CDR1 and CDR2 sequences are MNHEY and SMNVEV (reference sequence). This CDR3 has 14 amino acids. For the CDR3, the DNA is TGTGCCAGCAGTCCCGAGGTCCCCTCCTACGAGCAGTACTTC. Its translation: CASSPEVPSYEQYF.

The chain uses TRBV4-2 and TRBJ1-2, with 8 positions matching TRBD1. The CDR3 is 16 residues long. Germline loops: CDR1 LGHNA, CDR2 YNFKEQ. The ends lost 0 bases at V and 8 bases at J; junction bases unmatched: 11. The CDR3 sequence is CASSQDLTQGAFGYTF. The CDR3 DNA is TGTGCCAGCAGCCAAGATCTAACTCAGGGGGCGTTCGGCTACACCTTC.

This rearrangement joins TRBV9 to TRBJ1-1, with no clear D. The CDR3 consists of 15 residues. Germline V CDR1 and CDR2: SGDLS, YYNGEE. Trimming left V 1 base short and J 7 bases short, with 17 bases between. This CDR3 reads CASSVSGRTINEAFF. The CDR3 DNA follows: TGTGCCAGCAGCGTAAGCGGCCGCACCATTAATGAAGCTTTCTTT. Together with reference TRBV9 and TRBJ1-1, the CDR3 gives the full variable domain: DSGVTQTPKHLITATGQRVTLRCSPRSGDLSVYWYQQSLDQGLQFLIQYYNGEERAKGNILERFSAQQFPDLHSELNLSSLELGDSALYFCASSVSGRTINEAFFGQGTRLTVV.

This chain joins TRBV10-3 and TRBJ1-1; D gene unclear. CDR3 length equals 13 residues. V dropped 4 bases and J dropped 3 bases, with 9 bases sitting between them. Germline V gene sequence: CDR1 ENHRY, CDR2 SYGVKD. The CDR3 DNA follows: TGTGCCATCAGTGTCGGTCTGGACACTGAAGCTTTCTTT. It yields the protein CAISVGLDTEAFF.

A single count supports this clone. The chain carries TRBV4-1 and TRBJ2-3, with a tentative D call TRBD1 (5 bases). The germline gives CDR1 MGHRA, CDR2 YSYEKL. The CDR3 runs to 18 residues. Deletions cut 0 bases from V and 0 bases from J, with 16 bases between. The CDR3 spells CASSQEKWGAPSTDTQYF. DNA for the CDR3: TGCGCCAGCAGCCAAGAGAAGTGGGGCGCGCCTAGCACAGATACGCAGTATTTT.

This clone came up a few times. J is TRBJ2-7 and V is TRBV28; 8 bases map to TRBD2. The ends lost 2 bases at V and 7 bases at J; junction bases unmatched: 10. The CDR3 is 15 amino acids. The V gene's germline CDR1 is MDHEN and CDR2 SYDVKM. The CDR3 is CASSLRGAGGQEQYF. Here the CDR3 DNA reads TGTGCCAGCAGTTTAAGAGGCGCGGGAGGACAGGAGCAGTACTTC.

This clone was seen more than once but under ten times. The gene calls are TRBV6-5 and TRBJ2-3, with 9 positions matching TRBD2. The CDR3 totals 16 residues. Germline CDR1 and CDR2: MNHEY and SVGAGI. Losses at the gene ends were 0 bases for V and 1 base for J; bases not matched to a gene: 2. The CDR3 spells CASSYSIAGGTDTQYF. In DNA, the CDR3 is TGTGCCAGCAGTTACTCGATAGCGGGGGGCACAGATACGCAGTATTTT.

This clone was picked up a small number of times. The V call is TRBV6-6, the J call TRBJ2-2, with a weak D call TRBD1 (6 bases). Per the germline V gene, CDR1 is MNHNY and CDR2 is SVGAGI (reference sequence). Trimming stripped 3 bases from V and 1 base from J, with 12 bases between. CDR3 length: 16 residues. The CDR3 DNA sequence: TGTGCCAGCAGTTATGTTAAGACAGGGAACACCGGGGAGCTGTTTTTT. This sequence encodes CASSYVKTGNTGELFF.

The chain combines TRBV28 with TRBJ2-4, with D possibly being TRBD2 (5 bases). Germline V lookup: CDR1 MDHEN, CDR2 SYDVKM. The CDR3 is made up of 15 amino acids. The ends were cut back, 4 bases at V and 0 bases at J, with 10 bases in the middle. This CDR3 reads CASSSPGIAKNIQYF. The CDR3 bases are TGTGCCAGCAGTTCTCCGGGGATAGCCAAAAACATTCAGTACTTC.

The CDR3 DNA reads as TGTGCCAGCAGCTTTGGATTAGCGGGAGGAAGGGGTGAGCAGTTCTTC. Translation gives CASSFGLAGGRGEQFF. V gene TRBV11-3 combines with J gene TRBJ2-1; 10 positions match TRBD2. This CDR3 spans 16 amino acids. Germline values: CDR1 SGHNT, CDR2 YENEEA. The V segment lost 3 bases and the J segment 9 bases; nucleotides outside the gene matches: 11. Full variable domain (rest looked up from reference TRBV11-3 and TRBJ2-1): EAGVVQSPRYKIIEKKQPVAFWCNPISGHNTLYWYLQNLGQGPELLIRYENEEAVDDSQLPKDRFSAERLKGVDSTLKIQPAELGDSAVYLCASSFGLAGGRGEQFFGPGTRLTVL.

The chain joins TRBV2 to TRBJ1-2, with 7 nucleotides matching TRBD1. The CDR3 covers 14 residues. Trimming took 3 bases from V and 6 from J; bases not matched to a gene: 7. CDR1 is SNHLY and CDR2 is FYNNEI in the germline V gene. The CDR3 loop is CASSDYRGNHGYTF. In nucleotides, the CDR3 is TGTGCCAGCAGTGATTACAGGGGAAATCATGGCTACACCTTC.

The chain combines TRBV5-8 with TRBJ1-4; tentatively, D is TRBD1 (5 bases). The CDR3 is 16 amino acids. V was trimmed by 4 bases and J by 5 bases, leaving 18 bases between them. Germline lookup yields CDR1 SGHTS and CDR2 YDEGEE. CDR3 region: CASSLPGGGSNEKLFF. CDR3 nucleotide sequence: TGTGCCAGCAGCCTCCCCGGGGGAGGGTCAAATGAAAAACTGTTTTTT.

In the case of this clone: The junction and the germline gene differ at one end; a read error may be behind it. CDR3 sequence (DNA): TGCAGCGTTGAGGGTAGTGGGTTGAGAAACAGTCAGTACTTC. Its protein product is CSVEGSGLRNSQYF. The chain couples TRBV29-1 to TRBJ2-4; unclear D gene. There are 14 residues in the CDR3. The germline V gene encodes CDR1 SQVTM and CDR2 ANQGSEA.

The chain recombines TRBV10-3 with TRBJ2-1; 11 nucleotides align to TRBD2. This CDR3 contains 14 residues. Unmatched junction bases numbered 1, after V lost 0 bases and J lost 9 bases. Germline-derived CDR1 and CDR2 are ENHRY and SYGVKD. The CDR3, as DNA: TGTGCCATCAGTGAGTCTGGACTAGCGGGTGAGCAGTTCTTC. Translated, it gives CAISESGLAGEQFF.

J is TRBJ2-5 and V is TRBV9, with D tentatively TRBD2 (5 bases). The CDR3 totals 14 residues. The V end was cut by 0 bases, the J end by 5 bases, with 11 bases between. Germline CDR1 is SGDLS and CDR2 is YYNGEE. The CDR3 coding sequence is TGTGCCAGCAGCGTAGTCGGAGGATGGGAGACCCAGTACTTC. Residues: CASSVVGGWETQYF.

The chain carries TRBV25-1 and TRBJ2-7; 10 bases agree with TRBD2. The germline V gene encodes CDR1 MGHDK and CDR2 SYGVNS. This CDR3 is 14 amino acids long. The V segment lost 6 bases and the J segment 4 bases; nucleotides outside the gene matches: 6. The CDR3 region has the DNA TGTGCCAGCAGCGAAGCGGGAGGGCCGTACGAGCAGTACTTC. Protein: CASSEAGGPYEQYF.

The chain has TRBV7-9 and TRBJ1-2, with TRBD1 as a possible D gene (6 bases). The CDR3 is 15 amino acids. The V end was cut by 1 base, the J end by 5 bases, with 14 bases between. The germline V gene encodes CDR1 SEHNR and CDR2 FQNEAQ (reference sequence). The chain's CDR3 is CASSLDRVSWYGYTF. CDR3 sequence (DNA): TGTGCCAGCAGCTTAGACAGGGTATCTTGGTATGGCTACACCTTC.

V gene TRBV7-9 combines with J gene TRBJ1-1; no firm D call. Germline-derived CDR1 and CDR2 are SEHNR and FQNEAQ (reference sequence). The CDR3 runs 17 residues. Between the trimmed V and J ends, which lost 4 bases and 0 bases, there was a span of 18 bases. The CDR3 is CASSSGLRGIMNTEAFF. CDR3 sequence (DNA): TGTGCCAGCAGCTCTGGTCTTCGAGGGATCATGAACACTGAAGCTTTCTTT. Based on the CDR3 plus reference TRBV7-9 and TRBJ1-1, the full variable domain is DTGVSQNPRHKITKRGQNVTFRCDPISEHNRLYWYRQTLGQGPEFLTYFQNEAQLEKSRLLSDRFSAERPKGSFSTLEIQRTEQGDSAMYLCASSSGLRGIMNTEAFFGQGTRLTVV.

The chain uses TRBV18 and TRBJ1-1, with D possibly matching TRBD1 (5 bases). Germline V lookup: CDR1 KGHSH, CDR2 LQKENI. Trimming shortened V by 3 bases and J by 1 base, and 12 bases separated the two germline ends. The CDR3 consists of 15 residues. This CDR3 reads CASSPPGGANTEAFF. Here the CDR3 DNA reads TGTGCCAGCTCACCTCCGGGAGGGGCGAACACTGAAGCTTTCTTT.

This clone was recorded a few times. V usage is TRBV9 and J usage is TRBJ2-7; no clear D. Trimming cost V 5 bases and J 0 bases, with 12 bases left between them. The CDR3 is 14 amino acids. The germline V gene has CDR1 SGDLS and CDR2 YYNGEE. Here the CDR3 reads CASSPDWSSYEQYF. The CDR3 coding sequence is TGTGCCAGCAGTCCTGACTGGAGCTCCTACGAGCAGTACTTC.

The V call is TRBV5-4, the J call TRBJ2-6; D is uncertain. Germline CDR1 is SGHNT and CDR2 is YYREEE (reference sequence). CDR3 size: 18 residues. V was clipped by 0 bases and J by 1 base, with 14 bases between them. CDR3 region: CASSLGPRGTSGANVLTF. CDR3 sequence (DNA): TGTGCCAGCAGCTTGGGGCCCAGAGGTACATCTGGGGCCAACGTCCTGACTTTC. The whole variable domain, filled in from reference TRBV5-4 and TRBJ2-6, reads ETGVTQSPTHLIKTRGQQVTLRCSSQSGHNTVSWYQQALGQGPQFIFQYYREEENGRGNFPPRFSGLQFPNYSSELNVNALELDDSALYLCASSLGPRGTSGANVLTFGAGSRLTVL.